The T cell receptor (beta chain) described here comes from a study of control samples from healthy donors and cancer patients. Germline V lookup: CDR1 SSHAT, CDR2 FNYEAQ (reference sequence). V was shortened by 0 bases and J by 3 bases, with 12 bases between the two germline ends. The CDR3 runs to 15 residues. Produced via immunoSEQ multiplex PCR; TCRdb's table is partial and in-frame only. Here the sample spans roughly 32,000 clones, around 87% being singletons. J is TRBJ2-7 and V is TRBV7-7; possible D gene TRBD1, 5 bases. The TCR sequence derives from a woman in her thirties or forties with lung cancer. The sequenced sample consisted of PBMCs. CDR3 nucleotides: TGTGCCAGCAGCTTAGCGAAGGGGATGGGCTACGAGCAGTACTTC. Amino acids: CASSLAKGMGYEQYF.